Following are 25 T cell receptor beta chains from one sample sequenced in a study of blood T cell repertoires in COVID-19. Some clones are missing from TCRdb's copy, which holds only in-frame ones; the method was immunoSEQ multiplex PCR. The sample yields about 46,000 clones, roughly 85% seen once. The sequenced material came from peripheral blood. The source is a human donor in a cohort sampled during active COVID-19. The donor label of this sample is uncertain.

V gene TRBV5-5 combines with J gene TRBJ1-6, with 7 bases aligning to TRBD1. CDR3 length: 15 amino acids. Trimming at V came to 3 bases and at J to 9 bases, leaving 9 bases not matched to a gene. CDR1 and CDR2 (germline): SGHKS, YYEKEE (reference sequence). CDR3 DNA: TGTGCCAGCAGCTCACAGGGGATCTCAAGTTCACCCCTCCACTTT. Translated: CASSSQGISSSPLHF.

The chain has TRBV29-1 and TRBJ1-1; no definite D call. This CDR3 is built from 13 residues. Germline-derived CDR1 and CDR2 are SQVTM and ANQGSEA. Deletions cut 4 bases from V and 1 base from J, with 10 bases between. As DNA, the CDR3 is TGCAGCGTTGGAGAGGGCCAGAACACTGAAGCTTTCTTT. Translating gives CSVGEGQNTEAFF.

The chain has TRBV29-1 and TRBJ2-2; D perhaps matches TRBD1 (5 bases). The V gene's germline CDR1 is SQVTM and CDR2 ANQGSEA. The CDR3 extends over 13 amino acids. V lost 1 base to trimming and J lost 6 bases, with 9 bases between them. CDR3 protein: CSVEGRGPGELFF. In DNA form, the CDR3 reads TGCAGCGTTGAAGGAAGGGGTCCCGGGGAGCTGTTTTTT.

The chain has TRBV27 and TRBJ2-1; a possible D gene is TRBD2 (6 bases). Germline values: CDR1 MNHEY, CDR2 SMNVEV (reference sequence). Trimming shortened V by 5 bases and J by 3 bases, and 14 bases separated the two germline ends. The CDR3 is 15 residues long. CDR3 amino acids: CASSRKVGGYNEQFF. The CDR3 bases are TGTGCCAGCAGTCGAAAGGTGGGGGGCTACAATGAGCAGTTCTTC.

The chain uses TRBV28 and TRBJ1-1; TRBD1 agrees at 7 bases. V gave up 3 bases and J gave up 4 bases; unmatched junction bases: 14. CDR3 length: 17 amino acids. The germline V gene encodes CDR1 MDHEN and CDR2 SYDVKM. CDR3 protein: CASSFSPRRGRSTEAFF. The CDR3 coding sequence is TGTGCCAGCAGTTTCTCCCCCCGGAGGGGGCGTTCCACTGAAGCTTTCTTT.

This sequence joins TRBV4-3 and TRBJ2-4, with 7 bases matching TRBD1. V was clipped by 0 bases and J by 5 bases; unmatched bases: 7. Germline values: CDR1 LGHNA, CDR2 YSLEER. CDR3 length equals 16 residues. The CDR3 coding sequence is TGCGCCAGCAGCCAAGATCGGGCAGGGGGTCAAAACATTCAGTACTTC. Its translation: CASSQDRAGGQNIQYF.

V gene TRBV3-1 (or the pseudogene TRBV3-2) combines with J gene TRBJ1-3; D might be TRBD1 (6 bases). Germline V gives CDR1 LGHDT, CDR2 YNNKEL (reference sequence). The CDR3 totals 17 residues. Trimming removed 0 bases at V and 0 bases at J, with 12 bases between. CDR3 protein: CASSQEVLQGSGNTIYF. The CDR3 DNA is TGTGCCAGCAGCCAAGAGGTGTTACAGGGCTCTGGAAACACCATATATTTT.

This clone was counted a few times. The CDR3, as DNA: TGTGCCAGCAGCTTCACAGGAAACACTGAAGCTTTCTTT. Protein sequence: CASSFTGNTEAFF. The V gene is TRBV12-3 or TRBV12-4, the J gene TRBJ1-1; perhaps TRBD1 as D (5 bases). CDR3 size: 13 residues. Between the trimmed V and J ends, which lost 6 bases and 2 bases, there was a span of 10 bases.

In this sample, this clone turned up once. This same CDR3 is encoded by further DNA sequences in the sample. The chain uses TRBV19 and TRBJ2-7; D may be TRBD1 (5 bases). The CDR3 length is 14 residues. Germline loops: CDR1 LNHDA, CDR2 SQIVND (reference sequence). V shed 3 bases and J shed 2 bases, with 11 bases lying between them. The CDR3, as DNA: TGTGCCAGTAGTATCGGGTCAGGGACCTACGAGCAGTACTTC. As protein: CASSIGSGTYEQYF.

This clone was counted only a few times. The CDR3 spells CASSSGPSGPSYEQYF. CDR3 nucleotides: TGTGCCAGCAGTTCGGGCCCCAGCGGGCCCTCCTACGAGCAGTACTTC. The chain couples TRBV27 to TRBJ2-7; possibly TRBD2 for D (6 bases). The V gene lost 4 bases and the J gene lost 0 bases, with 16 bases spanning the gap. This CDR3 has 16 amino acids. Per the germline V gene, CDR1 is MNHEY and CDR2 is SMNVEV (reference sequence).

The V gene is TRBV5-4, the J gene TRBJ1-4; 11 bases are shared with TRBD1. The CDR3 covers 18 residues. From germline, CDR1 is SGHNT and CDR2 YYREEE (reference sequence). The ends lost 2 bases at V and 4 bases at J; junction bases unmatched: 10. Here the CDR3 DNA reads TGTGCCAGCAGCTTCAACCGGGACAGGGGGTTTAGTAATGAAAAACTGTTTTTT. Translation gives CASSFNRDRGFSNEKLFF.

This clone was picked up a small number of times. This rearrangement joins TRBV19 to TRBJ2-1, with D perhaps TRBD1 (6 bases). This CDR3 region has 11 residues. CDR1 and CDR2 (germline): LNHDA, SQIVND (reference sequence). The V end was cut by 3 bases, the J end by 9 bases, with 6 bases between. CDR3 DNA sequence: TGTGCCAGTAGTATCAGGGGTGAGCAGTTCTTC. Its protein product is CASSIRGEQFF.

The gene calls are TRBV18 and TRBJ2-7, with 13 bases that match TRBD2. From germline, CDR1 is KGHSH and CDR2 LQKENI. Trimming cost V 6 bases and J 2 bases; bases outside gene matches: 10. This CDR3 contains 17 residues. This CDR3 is CASSRTSGGINTYEQYF. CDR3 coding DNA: TGTGCCAGCTCCAGGACTAGCGGGGGTATCAACACCTACGAGCAGTACTTC. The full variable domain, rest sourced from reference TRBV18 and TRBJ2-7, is NAGVMQNPRHLVRRRGQEARLRCSPMKGHSHVYWYRQLPEEGLKFMVYLQKENIIDESGMPKERFSAEFPKEGPSILRIQQVVRGDSAAYFCASSRTSGGINTYEQYFGPGTRLTVT.

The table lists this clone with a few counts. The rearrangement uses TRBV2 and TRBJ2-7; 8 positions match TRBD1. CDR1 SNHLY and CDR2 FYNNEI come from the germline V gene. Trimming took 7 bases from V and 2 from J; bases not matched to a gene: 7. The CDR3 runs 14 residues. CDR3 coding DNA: TGTGCCAGCACGACGGGGACAGGACCCTACGAGCAGTACTTC. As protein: CASTTGTGPYEQYF.

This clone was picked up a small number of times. The CDR3 spells CATSREVAGINEQYF. The CDR3 DNA follows: TGTGCCACCAGCAGAGAGGTTGCGGGGATTAACGAGCAGTACTTC. The chain has TRBV15 and TRBJ2-7; TRBD2 might be the D (6 bases). Deletions cut 0 bases from V and 5 bases from J, with 14 bases between. The length of the CDR3 is 15 residues. The germline V gene encodes CDR1 LNHNV and CDR2 YYDKDF (reference sequence).

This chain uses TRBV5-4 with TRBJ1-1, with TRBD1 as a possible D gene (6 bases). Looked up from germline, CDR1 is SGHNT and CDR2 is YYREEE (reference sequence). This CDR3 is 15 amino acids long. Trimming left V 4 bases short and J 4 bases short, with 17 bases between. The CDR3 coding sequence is TGTGCCAGCAGCCCAAGGGGGGGGCTGAGCACTGAAGCTTTCTTT. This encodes CASSPRGGLSTEAFF.

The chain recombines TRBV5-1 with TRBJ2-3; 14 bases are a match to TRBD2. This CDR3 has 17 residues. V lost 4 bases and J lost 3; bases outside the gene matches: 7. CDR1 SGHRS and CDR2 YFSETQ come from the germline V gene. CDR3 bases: TGCGCCAGCAGCCGGCTGACTAGCGGGGGGGCGACAGATACGCAGTATTTT. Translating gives CASSRLTSGGATDTQYF.

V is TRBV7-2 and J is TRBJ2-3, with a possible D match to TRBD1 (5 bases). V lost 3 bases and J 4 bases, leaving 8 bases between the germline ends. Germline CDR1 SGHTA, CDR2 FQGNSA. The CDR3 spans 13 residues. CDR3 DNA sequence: TGTGCCAGCAGCTTCAGGGCAGCAGATACGCAGTATTTT. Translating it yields CASSFRAADTQYF.

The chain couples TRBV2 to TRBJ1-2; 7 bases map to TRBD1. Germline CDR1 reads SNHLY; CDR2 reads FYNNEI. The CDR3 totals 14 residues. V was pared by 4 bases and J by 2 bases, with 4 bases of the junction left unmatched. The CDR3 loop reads CASSVQGQNYGYTF. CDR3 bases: TGTGCCAGCAGTGTACAGGGGCAAAACTATGGCTACACCTTC.

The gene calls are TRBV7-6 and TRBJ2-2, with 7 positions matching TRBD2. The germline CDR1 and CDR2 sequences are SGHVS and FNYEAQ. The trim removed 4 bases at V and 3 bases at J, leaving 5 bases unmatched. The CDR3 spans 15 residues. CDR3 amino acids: CASSSGGGYTGELFF. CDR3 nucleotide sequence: TGTGCCAGCAGCTCTGGGGGAGGGTACACCGGGGAGCTGTTTTTT.

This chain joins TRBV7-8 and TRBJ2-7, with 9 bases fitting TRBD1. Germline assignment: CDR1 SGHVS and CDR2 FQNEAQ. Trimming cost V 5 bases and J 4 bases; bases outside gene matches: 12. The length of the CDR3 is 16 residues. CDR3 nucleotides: TGTGCCAGCAGCCCCGTCGGGACAGGGATTGGATACGAGCAGTACTTC. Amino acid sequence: CASSPVGTGIGYEQYF.

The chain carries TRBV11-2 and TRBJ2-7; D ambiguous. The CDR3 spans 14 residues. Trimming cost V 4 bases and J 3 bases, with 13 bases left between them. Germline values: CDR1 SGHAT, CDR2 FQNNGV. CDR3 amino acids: CASSSLGRIYEQYF. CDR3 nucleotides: TGTGCCAGCAGCTCCCTAGGTCGTATCTACGAGCAGTACTTC. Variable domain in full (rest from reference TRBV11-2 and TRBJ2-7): EAGVAQSPRYKIIEKRQSVAFWCNPISGHATLYWYQQILGQGPKLLIQFQNNGVVDDSQLPKDRFSAERLKGVDSTLKIQPAKLEDSAVYLCASSSLGRIYEQYFGPGTRLTVT.

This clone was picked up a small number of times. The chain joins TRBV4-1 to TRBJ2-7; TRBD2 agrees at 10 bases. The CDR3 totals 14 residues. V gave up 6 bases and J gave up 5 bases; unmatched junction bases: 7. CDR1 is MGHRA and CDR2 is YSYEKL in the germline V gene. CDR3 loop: CASRRTSGEDEQYF. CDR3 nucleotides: TGCGCCAGCAGGCGAACTAGCGGGGAGGACGAGCAGTACTTC.

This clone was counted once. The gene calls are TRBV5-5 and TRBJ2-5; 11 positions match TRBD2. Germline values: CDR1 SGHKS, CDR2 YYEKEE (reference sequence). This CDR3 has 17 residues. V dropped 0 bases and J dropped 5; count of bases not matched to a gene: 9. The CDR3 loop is CASSLGLAGGPVETQYF. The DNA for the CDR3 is TGTGCCAGCAGCTTGGGCCTAGCGGGGGGTCCTGTGGAGACCCAGTACTTC.

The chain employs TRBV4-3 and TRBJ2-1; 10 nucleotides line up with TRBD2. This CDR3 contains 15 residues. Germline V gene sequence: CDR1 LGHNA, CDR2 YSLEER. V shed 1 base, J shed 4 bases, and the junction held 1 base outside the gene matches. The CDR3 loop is CASSQGTSGYNEQFF. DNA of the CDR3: TGCGCCAGCAGCCAAGGGACTAGCGGTTACAATGAGCAGTTCTTC.